These 27 T cell receptor beta chains came from one sample sequenced in a study of patients and donors after allogeneic stem cell transplantation (dated by TCRdb to 2018 to 2021). Library creation used RT-PCR. Sequencing relied on a NextSeq 550. The public reads were run again by TCRdb, first through fastp at Q25 and then through MiXCR, and only productive beta chains were kept. Each CDR3 protein gets just one entry, which takes the most common genes and DNA from the rows behind it. This sample has roughly 960,000 distinct CDR3 sequences in its table, and around 17% of those were observed once. The ten largest clones capture 6% of the sample. Sequencing input: blood, either unsorted or a sorted T cell fraction (not recorded which). These receptors were collected from a human donor who was either an allogeneic HSCT recipient or a stem cell or donor lymphocyte infusion donor (not recorded which). It is not recorded whose cells these are; they may come from a transplant donor.

This clonotype was seen a handful of times. The genes are TRBV28 and TRBJ2-7; TRBD2 aligns across 13 bases. V lost 6 bases, J lost 4 bases, and 9 bases stayed unmatched. The CDR3 extends over 16 amino acids. CDR1 MDHEN and CDR2 SYDVKM come from the germline V gene. The CDR3 region has the DNA TGTGCCAGCAGCCTCCCAGTGGGACTAGCGGGGTACGAGCAGTACTTC. Protein product: CASSLPVGLAGYEQYF.

The table lists this clonotype with a few counts. V is TRBV27 and J is TRBJ1-3; a weak D match, TRBD1 (5 bases). The CDR3 extends over 13 amino acids. The germline gives CDR1 MNHEY, CDR2 SMNVEV (reference sequence). The ends were cut back, 8 bases at V and 2 bases at J, with 10 bases in the middle. This CDR3 is CASGLGAGNTIYF. The CDR3, as DNA: TGTGCCAGCGGCCTGGGGGCTGGAAACACCATATATTTT.

This clonotype was counted only a few times. The chain has TRBV10-2 and TRBJ2-1; D uncertain. The germline V and J ends were trimmed by 6 bases and 5 bases, with 17 bases remaining between them. CDR1 WSHSY and CDR2 SAAADI come from the germline V gene. This CDR3 has 15 residues. CDR3 DNA: TGCGCCAGCAGACCAGACTGGACGGAAAACAATGAGCAGTTCTTC. Protein product: CASRPDWTENNEQFF.

The rearrangement joins TRBV5-1 to TRBJ2-3; 13 bases are a match to TRBD2. The CDR3 is 17 amino acids. Germline trimming cut 4 bases from V and 5 bases from J; bases unmatched to any gene: 10. The germline gives CDR1 SGHRS, CDR2 YFSETQ. The CDR3 sequence is CASSKSLAGGPGDTQYF. CDR3 nucleotide sequence: TGCGCCAGCAGCAAATCACTAGCGGGAGGGCCAGGAGATACGCAGTATTTT.

This clonotype turned up a few times. V usage is TRBV20-1 and J usage is TRBJ2-7; tentative D call: TRBD2 (6 bases). This CDR3 spans 11 amino acids. In germline, CDR1 is DFQATT, CDR2 SNEGSKA (reference sequence). Trimming left V 6 bases short and J 4 bases short, with 10 bases between. As DNA, the CDR3 is TGCAGTGCGGGGACTGAATACGAGCAGTACTTC. This sequence encodes CSAGTEYEQYF.

This clonotype has only a few counts. This chain's CDR3 is CASSSPGGQGGYTF. The DNA for the CDR3 is TGTGCCAGCAGCTCCCCGGGGGGTCAAGGCGGCTACACCTTC. V is TRBV9 and J is TRBJ1-2; D perhaps matches TRBD1 (5 bases). Germline CDR1 reads SGDLS; CDR2 reads YYNGEE. This CDR3 contains 14 residues. Between the trimmed V and J ends, which lost 4 bases and 8 bases, there was a span of 18 bases.

This clonotype was counted a few times. CDR3 sequence reads: CSASQPGEKLFF. CDR3 sequence (DNA): TGCAGTGCTTCGCAGCCGGGGGAAAAACTGTTTTTT. V gene TRBV20-1 combines with J gene TRBJ1-4; the D is unclear. V lost 5 bases and J lost 8, with 12 bases in between. CDR1 and CDR2 from the germline V gene are DFQATT and SNEGSKA (reference sequence). The CDR3 covers 12 residues.

This clonotype was seen more than once but under ten times. The rearrangement uses TRBV6-1 and TRBJ1-1; 8 bases agree with TRBD1. The CDR3 is 13 residues long. Trimming took 7 bases from V and 6 from J; bases not matched to a gene: 7. Per the germline V gene, CDR1 is MNHNS and CDR2 is SASEGT. The DNA for the CDR3 is TGTGCCAGCAAAATTCAGGGGGCCCCTGAAGCTTTCTTT. Translation: CASKIQGAPEAFF.

The CDR3 DNA follows: TGTGCCAGCTTAATCCCCGAGCTCTACGAGCAGTACTTC. Its translation is CASLIPELYEQYF. The chain links TRBV6-6 to TRBJ2-7; D is unresolved. V was clipped by 8 bases and J by 3 bases, with 14 bases between them. Germline V gene sequence: CDR1 MNHNY, CDR2 SVGAGI (reference sequence). The CDR3 totals 13 residues.

The J gene is TRBJ2-5, the V gene TRBV5-1; perhaps TRBD2 as D (7 bases). CDR3 size: 16 residues. Germline assignment: CDR1 SGHRS and CDR2 YFSETQ. Trimming removed 0 bases at V and 1 base at J, with 13 bases between. CDR3 sequence (DNA): TGCGCCAGCAGCTTGGCCGGGGGGCCTAGCCAAGAGACCCAGTACTTC. It yields the protein CASSLAGGPSQETQYF. Complete variable domain (other parts from reference TRBV5-1 and TRBJ2-5): KAGVTQTPRYLIKTRGQQVTLSCSPISGHRSVSWYQQTPGQGLQFLFEYFSETQRNKGNFPGRFSGRQFSNSRSEMNVSTLELGDSALYLCASSLAGGPSQETQYFGPGTRLLVL.

This clonotype was counted a few times. The rearrangement links TRBV7-2 to TRBJ2-3; D ambiguous. V shed 5 bases and J shed 5 bases, with 11 bases lying between them. This CDR3 contains 13 residues. Germline CDR1 is SGHTA and CDR2 is FQGNSA. CDR3 amino acids: CASSPKDGDTQYF. CDR3 bases: TGTGCCAGCAGCCCGAAGGACGGAGATACGCAGTATTTT.

This clonotype was counted only a few times. The chain is built from TRBV5-1 and TRBJ1-2; D unclear. There are 14 residues in the CDR3. Germline CDR1 SGHRS, CDR2 YFSETQ. V shed 0 bases and J shed 4 bases, with 10 bases lying between them. The CDR3 loop is CASSLVPDLYGYTF. The CDR3 nucleotides are TGCGCCAGCAGCTTGGTTCCGGACCTCTATGGCTACACCTTC.

This clonotype was observed many times. The rearrangement joins TRBV7-8 to TRBJ2-3; 13 bases are shared with TRBD2. Germline trimming cut 5 bases from V and 2 bases from J; bases unmatched to any gene: 10. Germline values: CDR1 SGHVS, CDR2 FQNEAQ. The CDR3 totals 18 residues. The CDR3 reads CASSPGLAGEIITDTQYF. Here the CDR3 DNA reads TGTGCCAGCAGCCCTGGACTAGCGGGGGAGATTATCACAGATACGCAGTATTTT.

This clonotype showed up just a few times. V is TRBV3-1 and J is TRBJ2-7, with D uncertain. The CDR3 covers 12 residues. CDR1 and CDR2 from the germline V gene are LGHDT and YNNKEL (reference sequence). Between the trimmed V and J ends, which lost 6 bases and 7 bases, there was a span of 13 bases. This CDR3 is CASRGPESEQYF. For the CDR3, the DNA is TGTGCCAGCAGAGGGCCGGAGAGTGAGCAGTACTTC.

This clonotype occurred a few times. The genes are TRBV12-3 or TRBV12-4 and TRBJ2-3, with a weak D call TRBD1 (6 bases). The CDR3 has 14 amino acids. The V end was cut by 6 bases, the J end by 4 bases, with 14 bases between. The CDR3 loop reads CASSTQGGADTQYF. The DNA for the CDR3 is TGTGCCAGCAGCACACAGGGCGGCGCAGATACGCAGTATTTT.

The J gene is TRBJ2-5, the V gene TRBV24-1, with a weak D call TRBD2 (6 bases). The germline CDR1 and CDR2 sequences are KGHDR and SFDVKD. The CDR3 has 15 residues. The V gene lost 7 bases and the J gene lost 2 bases, with 16 bases spanning the gap. The CDR3 is CATSTRRRGQETQYF. For the CDR3, the DNA is TGTGCCACCAGCACCCGTCGTCGGGGGCAAGAGACCCAGTACTTC.

This chain connects TRBV20-1 to TRBJ2-5; possible D gene TRBD1, 5 bases. V gave up 3 bases and J gave up 5 bases, with 16 bases separating them. Germline CDR1 reads DFQATT; CDR2 reads SNEGSKA (reference sequence). The CDR3 contains 14 residues. The CDR3 sequence is CSASRSKGLETQYF. The CDR3 nucleotides read TGCAGTGCTAGTAGATCCAAGGGGTTGGAGACCCAGTACTTC.

The chain links TRBV29-1 to TRBJ1-1; no definite D call. Germline values: CDR1 SQVTM, CDR2 ANQGSEA. This CDR3 contains 11 residues. With 4 bases removed from V and 1 base from J, the gap between germline ends came to 4 bases. This chain's CDR3 is CSVVQNTEAFF. The DNA for the CDR3 is TGCAGCGTTGTTCAGAACACTGAAGCTTTCTTT.

A few counts support this clonotype. V usage is TRBV5-5 and J usage is TRBJ2-5, with TRBD1 identical over 8 bases. This CDR3 contains 12 residues. After removal of 4 bases from V and 6 bases from J, the junction contained 2 bases not matched to a gene. Germline CDR1 SGHKS, CDR2 YYEKEE (reference sequence). DNA of the CDR3: TGTGCCAGCAGCCCAGGGGGCCAGACCCAGTACTTC. Translation: CASSPGGQTQYF.

The rearrangement joins TRBV21-1 to TRBJ2-5; TRBD2, the table's D call, lacks a check against the DNA. TRBV21-1 is assigned pseudogene status. This CDR3 contains 13 residues. Here the CDR3 reads CASSKAGGETQYF. Written as DNA, the CDR3 is TGTGCCAGCAGCAAAGCTGGAGGAGAGACCCAGTACTTC.

V usage is TRBV4-2 and J usage is TRBJ2-6; D may be TRBD1 (5 bases). V was trimmed by 0 bases and J by 3 bases, leaving 18 bases between them. The CDR3 contains 19 residues. Germline CDR1 reads LGHNA; CDR2 reads YNFKEQ. The CDR3 region is CASSQDGQGIRDGANVLTF. CDR3 sequence (DNA): TGTGCCAGCAGCCAAGATGGGCAGGGCATCCGCGATGGGGCCAACGTCCTGACTTTC.

This clonotype showed up just a few times. The chain joins TRBV12-3 or TRBV12-4 to TRBJ1-1; 9 nucleotides agree with TRBD1. V was pared by 7 bases and J by 4 bases, with 7 bases of the junction left unmatched. This CDR3 comprises 14 residues. The chain's CDR3 is CASIPGQGGTEAFF. The CDR3, as DNA: TGTGCCAGCATTCCGGGACAGGGAGGCACTGAAGCTTTCTTT.

Many counts were recorded for this clonotype. The rearrangement joins TRBV5-5 to TRBJ2-3; maybe TRBD1 (5 bases). The germline gives CDR1 SGHKS, CDR2 YYEKEE (reference sequence). Trimming removed 1 base at V and 4 bases at J, with 10 bases between. This CDR3 contains 14 residues. CDR3 protein: CASSLNLGADTQYF. The CDR3 DNA reads as TGTGCCAGCAGCTTGAACCTAGGGGCAGATACGCAGTATTTT.

This clonotype was recorded a few times. This chain connects TRBV27 to TRBJ2-2; 7 bases are a match to TRBD1. Germline values: CDR1 MNHEY, CDR2 SMNVEV (reference sequence). V was pared by 6 bases and J by 5 bases, with 9 bases of the junction left unmatched. The CDR3 totals 15 residues. DNA for the CDR3: TGTGCCAGCAGCACCGTCGACAGGGCTACCGGGGAGCTGTTTTTT. Its translation is CASSTVDRATGELFF.

The V gene is TRBV4-2, the J gene TRBJ1-1; D gene ambiguous. Deletions cut 0 bases from V and 0 bases from J, with 8 bases between. The CDR3 loop spans 15 amino acids. CDR1 LGHNA and CDR2 YNFKEQ come from the germline V gene. CDR3 sequence reads: CASSQDDGMNTEAFF. CDR3 bases: TGTGCCAGCAGCCAAGATGACGGAATGAACACTGAAGCTTTCTTT.

V and J are TRBV9 and TRBJ2-7; weak D call: TRBD1 (6 bases). This CDR3 region has 14 residues. V dropped 4 bases and J dropped 2 bases, with 13 bases sitting between them. Germline CDR1 is SGDLS and CDR2 is YYNGEE. CDR3 nucleotides: TGTGCCAGCAGCCTAGGGACACAAGCCTACGAGCAGTACTTC. It encodes CASSLGTQAYEQYF.

Concerning this clonotype itself: A read error may produce the germline difference seen at one junction end. The CDR3 region is CGSSLGGPYEQYF. In DNA form, the CDR3 reads TGTGGCAGCAGCTTAGGGGGGCCCTACGAGCAGTACTTC. The chain links TRBV7-9 to TRBJ2-7; tentatively, D is TRBD1 or TRBD2 (6 bases each). The CDR3 extends over 13 amino acids. Germline values: CDR1 SEHNR, CDR2 FQNEAQ (reference sequence).